The 8 T cell receptor beta chains reported below all come from one sample, sequenced in a study of blood T cell repertoires in COVID-19. Repertoires were generated with immunoSEQ multiplex PCR, while TCRdb's copy carries only in-frame clones and drops some. Of about 170,000 clones in the sample, 79% are singletons; the top ten hold around 19%. The source material was PBMCs or T cells enriched from blood (not recorded which). The receptors were sampled from a woman in her 70s in a cohort exposed to, infected with or recovered from COVID-19 (not recorded which).

The rearrangement links TRBV5-8 to TRBJ1-3; 7 positions agree with TRBD1. From germline, CDR1 is SGHTS and CDR2 YDEGEE. V lost 4 bases to trimming and J lost 4 bases; unmatched junction nucleotides: 8. The CDR3 is made up of 15 amino acids. DNA of the CDR3: TGTGCCAGCAGCCGACAGGGAACAGGAGGAAACACCATATATTTT. As protein: CASSRQGTGGNTIYF.

The CDR3 spells CAPLELPKNIQYF. The CDR3 DNA is TGTGCCCCCCTAGAACTCCCCAAAAACATTCAGTACTTC. The chain links TRBV19 to TRBJ2-4, with D uncertain. The germline CDR1 and CDR2 sequences are LNHDA and SQIVND (reference sequence). The CDR3 runs to 13 residues. V gave up 11 bases and J gave up 2 bases, with 13 bases separating them.

The chain combines TRBV19 with TRBJ2-4; no clear D. Germline loops: CDR1 LNHDA, CDR2 SQIVND (reference sequence). Trimming cost V 2 bases and J 9 bases, with 5 bases left between them. The CDR3 contains 11 residues. The CDR3 nucleotides read TGTGCCAGTAGTATAAGAGGCATTCAGTACTTC. It codes for CASSIRGIQYF.

This clone was seen more than once but under ten times. The rearrangement uses TRBV5-5 and TRBJ1-2; 7 bases are shared with TRBD1. Germline V CDR1 and CDR2: SGHKS, YYEKEE (reference sequence). There are 16 residues in the CDR3. V gave up 4 bases and J gave up 0 bases; unmatched junction bases: 9. This CDR3 is CASSPGQFIANYGYTF. The CDR3 region has the DNA TGTGCCAGCAGCCCGGGACAGTTTATAGCTAACTATGGCTACACCTTC.

V and J are TRBV18 and TRBJ2-7; TRBD2 is a possible D gene (5 bases). The germline CDR1 and CDR2 sequences are KGHSH and LQKENI. The CDR3 totals 14 residues. The V gene lost 3 bases and the J gene lost 7 bases, with 16 bases spanning the gap. The CDR3 DNA reads as TGTGCCAGCTCACCGTCCGCTGAGGGTCGGGAGCAGTACTTC. It specifies CASSPSAEGREQYF.

This chain links TRBV14 with TRBJ2-1; D might be TRBD2 (6 bases). Germline V gene sequence: CDR1 SGHDN, CDR2 FVKESK. The CDR3 spans 14 residues. The ends were cut back, 8 bases at V and 4 bases at J, with 15 bases in the middle. The CDR3 loop reads CASQPAGLYNEQFF. Written as DNA, the CDR3 is TGTGCCAGCCAACCTGCGGGATTATACAATGAGCAGTTCTTC.

The V call is TRBV3-1 (or the pseudogene TRBV3-2), the J call TRBJ2-1; no definite D call. The CDR3 has 11 residues. Trimming pared 2 bases from V and 9 bases from J, leaving 5 bases between. Germline values: CDR1 LGHDT, CDR2 YNNKEL (reference sequence). CDR3 sequence (DNA): TGTGCCAGCAGCCAACTAGGTGAGCAGTTCTTC. Its translation is CASSQLGEQFF.

The CDR3 region has the DNA TGTGCCAGCAGCCTCTTCCGACAGGGCGAAGCTTTCTTT. Its protein product is CASSLFRQGEAFF. The V gene is TRBV7-8, the J gene TRBJ1-1, with 7 nucleotides matching TRBD1. The germline V gene has CDR1 SGHVS and CDR2 FQNEAQ. This CDR3 is built from 13 residues. Losses at the gene ends were 5 bases for V and 8 bases for J; bases not matched to a gene: 8.